One and the same sample provided the 12 T cell receptor beta chains below, sequenced in a study of blood T cell repertoires in COVID-19. Produced via immunoSEQ multiplex PCR; TCRdb's table is partial and in-frame only. Of 140,000 to 150,000 clones in the sample, over 75% are singletons; the top ten hold about 1.7%. The specimen sequenced was peripheral blood. The source of these receptors is a woman between 50 and 59 years old with acute or convalescent COVID-19.

V and J are TRBV3-1 (or the pseudogene TRBV3-2) and TRBJ2-1, with D possibly matching TRBD1 (7 bases). Germline CDR1 LGHDT, CDR2 YNNKEL (reference sequence). The CDR3 spans 14 residues. Trimming took 4 bases from V and 9 from J, leaving 16 bases between them. In DNA form, the CDR3 reads TGTGCCAGCAGCCTCCAGGGGGGCCGCGGTGAGCAGTTCTTC. As protein: CASSLQGGRGEQFF.

This chain links TRBV3-1 (or the pseudogene TRBV3-2) with TRBJ2-1, with 9 bases fitting TRBD1. From germline, CDR1 is LGHDT and CDR2 YNNKEL (reference sequence). Unmatched junction bases numbered 9, after V lost 3 bases and J lost 3 bases. The CDR3 is made up of 17 amino acids. The CDR3 DNA is TGTGCCAGCAGCCATCCCTGGGGGACAGGGAACTACAATGAGCAGTTCTTC. Its protein product is CASSHPWGTGNYNEQFF.

V usage is TRBV5-6 and J usage is TRBJ1-1; 8 bases agree with TRBD1. The CDR3 contains 13 residues. The junction had 4 bases not matched to a gene; V was cut back by 2 bases and J by 7 bases. CDR1 and CDR2 (germline): SGHDT, YYEEEE. As DNA, the CDR3 is TGTGCCAGCAGCTTTTCAGGGGGCAATGAAGCTTTCTTT. Residues: CASSFSGGNEAFF.

V usage is TRBV28 and J usage is TRBJ1-2; D is undetermined. CDR1 is MDHEN, CDR2 SYDVKM, per germline. This CDR3 is built from 14 residues. V lost 1 base to trimming and J lost 6 bases, with 12 bases between them. The DNA of the CDR3 is TGTGCCAGCAGTTTATCCCGACCCGAGGATGGCTACACCTTC. Encoded protein: CASSLSRPEDGYTF.

The chain joins TRBV6-5 to TRBJ1-2; the D is unclear. The CDR3 covers 15 residues. V lost 0 bases to trimming and J lost 8 bases, with 16 bases between them. Looked up from germline, CDR1 is MNHEY and CDR2 is SVGAGI. The CDR3 loop reads CASSYSDRRTGGYTF. CDR3 bases: TGTGCCAGCAGTTACTCGGATCGCAGAACGGGGGGCTACACCTTC.

This chain links TRBV14 with TRBJ1-1; 7 nucleotides line up with TRBD1. V shed 3 bases and J 8 bases; nucleotides not matched to a gene: 15. Germline lookup yields CDR1 SGHDN and CDR2 FVKESK. This CDR3 comprises 16 residues. CDR3 nucleotides: TGTGCCAGCAGCCACCGAAAGGGAGCAGGGGGTGACGAAGCTTTCTTT. Amino acids: CASSHRKGAGGDEAFF. The full variable domain, in which reference TRBV14 and TRBJ1-1 provide the parts outside the CDR3, is EAGVTQFPSHSVIEKGQTVTLRCDPISGHDNLYWYRRVMGKEIKFLLHFVKESKQDESGMPNNRFLAERTGGTYSTLKVQPAELEDSGVYFCASSHRKGAGGDEAFFGQGTRLTVV.

V gene TRBV27 combines with J gene TRBJ2-2; 8 nucleotides line up with TRBD1. Germline V lookup: CDR1 MNHEY, CDR2 SMNVEV (reference sequence). The CDR3 loop spans 18 amino acids. J lost 1 base, V lost 6 bases, and 13 bases had no gene match. CDR3 sequence: CASSTGGMRLLNTGELFF. As DNA, the CDR3 is TGTGCCAGCAGCACAGGGGGGATGAGACTACTGAACACCGGGGAGCTGTTTTTT.

The V and J genes are TRBV7-2 and TRBJ2-5; TRBD2 is a possible D gene (6 bases). The CDR3 runs 14 residues. From germline, CDR1 is SGHTA and CDR2 FQGNSA. V was shortened by 3 bases and J by 2 bases, with 10 bases between the two germline ends. CDR3 in amino acids: CASSFTAGQETQYF. In DNA form, the CDR3 reads TGTGCCAGCAGCTTCACAGCGGGTCAAGAGACCCAGTACTTC.

The CDR3 DNA sequence: TGCGCCAGCAGCCAAGAAGGACAGCAGATTAACTATGGCTACACCTTC. This encodes CASSQEGQQINYGYTF. The rearrangement links TRBV4-1 to TRBJ1-2, with D tentatively TRBD1 (6 bases). The CDR3 extends over 16 amino acids. Germline values: CDR1 MGHRA, CDR2 YSYEKL. V lost 0 bases and J lost 1, with 12 bases in between.

This chain uses TRBV9 with TRBJ1-4; D remains ambiguous. Germline V gene lookup returns CDR1 SGDLS and CDR2 YYNGEE. Between the trimmed V and J ends, which lost 4 bases and 6 bases, there was a span of 16 bases. This CDR3 spans 15 amino acids. CDR3 region: CASSSRGGFHEKLFF. CDR3 DNA: TGTGCCAGCAGCTCAAGAGGAGGGTTTCATGAAAAACTGTTTTTT.

This clone was found a few times. V usage is TRBV19 and J usage is TRBJ1-2, with D possibly being TRBD1 (6 bases). V was shortened by 5 bases and J by 2 bases, with 12 bases between the two germline ends. This CDR3 is built from 14 residues. Germline CDR1 LNHDA, CDR2 SQIVND (reference sequence). CDR3 protein: CASSGLQGNYGYTF. As DNA, the CDR3 is TGTGCCAGTAGTGGACTCCAGGGGAACTATGGCTACACCTTC.

The gene calls are TRBV27 and TRBJ2-7; tentatively, D is TRBD1 (5 bases). Deletions cut 0 bases from V and 5 bases from J, with 8 bases between. CDR3 length: 13 residues. Per the germline V gene, CDR1 is MNHEY and CDR2 is SMNVEV (reference sequence). The CDR3 loop is CASSLSGQHEQYF. CDR3 DNA sequence: TGTGCCAGCAGTTTATCTGGACAACACGAGCAGTACTTC.